Reported below is one T cell receptor (beta chain). Its matching antigen is unknown. Healthy HIV-negative adults with no recent acute infections or vaccinations were recruited as donors. The data were taken from a study of shared clonotypes between healthy human individuals. For the study at large: Each donor's CD8 memory used one plate, CD8 naive two, each CD4 subset three.

Losses at the gene ends were 2 bases for V and 0 bases for J; bases not matched to a gene: 9. Germline CDR1 SGHDT, CDR2 YYEEEE. There are 17 residues in the CDR3. Study-wide results and caveats: Naive subsets typically showed greater estimated richness than memory subsets.

Generated by immunoSEQ multiplex PCR, the TCRdb table keeps only in-frame clones and is missing some. The table lists 300,000 to 400,000 clones, approximately 79% of them singletons. The rearrangement links TRBV5-6 to TRBJ2-7; TRBD2 agrees at 9 bases. The sequenced sample was memory CD4+ T cells sorted from blood. Described subset: CD45RA-negative fraction. The clonotype was recovered from a man aged 30-40 years in good health. CDR3 DNA sequence: TGTGCCAGCAGCTTCGGACTAGCGAGGGGAGGCTCCTACGAGCAGTACTTC. It codes for CASSFGLARGGSYEQYF.